This is a list of T cell receptor beta chains from one sample in a study of shared clonotypes between healthy human individuals. The data were produced by immunoSEQ multiplex PCR, yet TCRdb's version contains in-frame clones alone and is incomplete. The sample includes millions of clones, 90% to 95% of them seen just once. The material sequenced was naive CD4+ T cells sorted from blood. The source of these receptors is a man aged 18 to 30 in good health. Both conserved end residues are part of each CDR3. A D gene is named only where the DNA matches it firmly. Part of the rows lack a size; the others show once, few, many or a class for expanded clones.

clone_size j_call d_call v_call cdr3_aa cdr3_nt
- TRBJ2-3 - TRBV5-1 CASSLKHAQTDTQYF TGCGCCAGCAGCTTGAAACACGCCCAAACAGATACGCAGTATTTT
- TRBJ2-1 TRBD2 TRBV11-2 CASSPRTSGNYNEQFF TGTGCCAGCAGCCCGAGGACTAGCGGGAATTACAATGAGCAGTTCTTC
- TRBJ1-2 - TRBV5-6 CASSFTTGRIDYGYTF TGTGCCAGCAGCTTCACGACTGGACGGATTGACTATGGCTACACCTTC
- TRBJ1-5 - TRBV18 CASSREGGQPQHF TGTGCCAGCTCACGCGAGGGGGGCCAGCCCCAGCATTTT
few TRBJ1-5 - TRBV6-5 CASSYSGGNQPQHF TGTGCCAGCAGTTACTCGGGGGGCAATCAGCCCCAGCATTTT
once TRBJ1-6 TRBD1 TRBV5-1 CASSTRTGDQGSPLHF TGCGCCAGCAGCACCCGGACAGGGGATCAAGGTTCACCCCTCCACTTT
- TRBJ2-3 - TRBV10-1 CASSESRGGRDTQYF TGCGCCAGCAGTGAGTCAAGGGGGGGGAGAGATACGCAGTATTTT
- TRBJ2-2 - TRBV29-1 CSVEPRNTGELFF TGCAGCGTTGAGCCCAGAAACACCGGGGAGCTGTTTTTT
- TRBJ2-5 - TRBV2 CASRGGFYQGGETQYF TGTGCCAGCAGGGGGGGTTTTTATCAGGGAGGAGAGACCCAGTACTTC
- TRBJ2-1 - TRBV7-2 CASSLGFEQFF TGTGCCAGCAGCTTGGGTTTCGAGCAGTTCTTC
- TRBJ1-6 TRBD1 TRBV6-1 CASWDRVYSPLHF TGTGCCAGCTGGGACAGGGTTTATTCACCCCTCCACTTT
- TRBJ2-3 TRBD2 TRBV18 CASSPNGLAADTQYF TGTGCCAGCTCACCGAACGGACTAGCAGCAGATACGCAGTATTTT
few TRBJ2-5 TRBD1 TRBV7-8 CASSNRQGREETQYF TGTGCCAGCAGCAACCGACAGGGCCGGGAAGAGACCCAGTACTTC
- TRBJ1-2 TRBD1 TRBV7-9 CASSRGTVPTYGYTF TGTGCCAGCAGCAGGGGGACAGTCCCTACCTATGGCTACACCTTC
- TRBJ1-1 - TRBV5-1 CASSFLVGGTEAFF TGCGCCAGCAGCTTCTTGGTAGGGGGCACTGAAGCTTTCTTT
- TRBJ2-3 TRBD1 TRBV9 CASSPVGTGGADTQYF TGTGCCAGCAGCCCCGTGGGGACAGGGGGCGCAGATACGCAGTATTTT
once TRBJ2-1 - TRBV7-2 CVSSRSTLVSYNEQFF TGTGTCAGCAGCCGATCGACACTGGTGTCCTACAATGAGCAGTTCTTC
- TRBJ2-2 - TRBV7-9 CASSPPGGDGGITGELFF TGTGCCAGCAGCCCCCCCGGGGGCGACGGAGGGATCACCGGGGAGCTGTTTTTT
- TRBJ1-3 - TRBV28 CASSLTGGQTGNTIYF TGTGCCAGCAGTTTAACGGGGGGGCAAACTGGAAACACCATATATTTT
few TRBJ1-4 TRBD1 TRBV10-1 CASSGTGNEKLFF TGCGCCAGCAGTGGGACAGGGAATGAAAAACTGTTTTTT
- TRBJ2-5 - TRBV7-2 CASSPTRVQETQYF TGTGCCAGCAGTCCTACAAGGGTCCAAGAGACCCAGTACTTC
- TRBJ1-4 TRBD1 TRBV4-3 CASSRGQGEKLFF TGCGCCAGCAGCCGAGGACAGGGCGAAAAACTGTTTTTT
once TRBJ2-3 - TRBV7-2 CASSLDVGTDTQYF TGTGCCAGCAGCTTAGATGTGGGCACAGATACGCAGTATTTT
- TRBJ2-7 - TRBV11-2 CASSQVTGSSYEQYF TGTGCCAGCAGCCAGGTCACGGGGAGCTCCTACGAGCAGTACTTC
- TRBJ2-2 - TRBV5-1 CASSLGQHTGELFF TGCGCCAGCAGCTTGGGGCAGCACACCGGGGAGCTGTTTTTT
- TRBJ1-2 - TRBV29-1 CSVEVGPLRAGYTF TGCAGCGTTGAAGTTGGGCCTCTGCGGGCTGGCTACACCTTC
- TRBJ1-3 - TRBV4-1 CASSQEGAQLGNTIYF TGCGCCAGCAGCCAAGAAGGGGCCCAACTGGGAAACACCATATATTTT
- TRBJ2-7 - TRBV9 CASSVVGQGRKVDYEQYF TGTGCCAGCAGCGTAGTGGGGCAGGGACGTAAGGTAGACTACGAGCAGTACTTC
- TRBJ2-3 - TRBV7-9 CASSLQGTDTQYF TGTGCCAGCAGCTTACAGGGAACAGATACGCAGTATTTT
- TRBJ2-5 TRBD1 TRBV19 CASSMDRGRETQYF TGTGCCAGTAGTATGGACAGGGGTCGGGAGACCCAGTACTTC
- TRBJ2-3 - TRBV4-3 CASSHEIGGDTDTQYF TGCGCCAGCAGCCACGAGATAGGGGGGGACACAGATACGCAGTATTTT
- TRBJ1-1 - TRBV7-2 CASRLPGGMNTEAFF TGTGCCAGCAGATTACCCGGGGGGATGAACACTGAAGCTTTCTTT
once TRBJ1-5 - TRBV5-4 CASSLELNQPQHF TGTGCCAGCAGCTTGGAACTAAATCAGCCCCAGCATTTT
- TRBJ2-2 - TRBV7-6 CASSFSRGYGNTGELFF TGTGCCAGCAGCTTTTCCAGGGGCTACGGGAACACCGGGGAGCTGTTTTTT
- TRBJ1-1 - TRBV6-6 CASTGNTEAFF TGTGCCAGCACAGGGAACACTGAAGCTTTCTTT
- TRBJ1-6 - TRBV6-1 CASSEAFPYSPLHF TGTGCCAGCAGTGAAGCGTTCCCCTATTCACCCCTCCACTTT